This T cell receptor beta chain was obtained from a study of blood T cell repertoires in COVID-19. The V gene lost 2 bases and the J gene lost 0 bases, with 14 bases spanning the gap. This CDR3 region has 18 residues. Germline V gives CDR1 SGHTA, CDR2 FQGNSA. Produced via immunoSEQ multiplex PCR; TCRdb's table is partial and in-frame only. The sample lists tens of thousands of clones, more than 75% occurring once. This TCR came from a man in his fifties or sixties with active or convalescent COVID-19. The sample was peripheral blood. This chain joins TRBV7-2 and TRBJ1-6, with D uncertain. For the CDR3, the DNA is TGTGCCAGCAGCTTAAGTTACCCGGTGAGCTCCTATAATTCACCCCTCCACTTT. Its translation: CASSLSYPVSSYNSPLHF.